Listed below are T cell receptor beta chains from one sample, sequenced in a study of neurological immune-mediated disorders. TCRdb reprocessed the 5' RACE reads via MiXCR and lists one record per CDR3 protein. This repertoire shows 30,000 to 40,000 distinct CDR3 sequences, about 4.1% found once; its top ten account for 2% to 2.5%. The sequenced material came from PBMCs. Receptor source: a man aged 30 to 39 with multiple sclerosis. CDR3s include the opening cysteine and the closing phenylalanine or tryptophan. D genes are given only for firm matches. Size is omitted from some rows. Given values are once, few, many or a class for expanded clones.

j_call,d_call,v_call,clone_size,cdr3_aa,cdr3_nt
TRBJ2-7,NA,TRBV18,few,CASSPSPEIVPEQYF,TGTGCCAGCTCACCCTCTCCCGAGATAGTGCCCGAGCAGTACTTC
TRBJ1-6,NA,TRBV7-6,many,CASRRSIESGNSPLHF,TGTGCCAGTCGTCGGAGCATAGAGAGCGGTAATTCACCCCTCCACTTT
TRBJ1-5,TRBD1,TRBV20-1,many,CSAGGQDGDYNQPQHF,TGCAGTGCTGGGGGACAGGACGGGGATTACAATCAGCCCCAGCATTTT
TRBJ1-1,NA,TRBV12-3/TRBV12-4,many,CAMRNRGSEAFF,TGTGCCATGCGAAACCGAGGGAGTGAAGCTTTCTTT
TRBJ1-2,TRBD1,TRBV7-3,NA,CASSLNSGGGGYTF,TGTGCCAGCAGCTTAAATTCAGGGGGTGGTGGCTACACCTTC
TRBJ1-1,NA,TRBV12-3/TRBV12-4,many,CASSLPGRPEAFF,TGTGCCAGCTCCCTTCCGGGACGGCCTGAAGCTTTCTTT
TRBJ1-6,TRBD1,TRBV12-3/TRBV12-4,many,CASSPGQGNSPLHF,TGTGCCAGCAGTCCGGGACAGGGAAATTCACCCCTCCACTTT
TRBJ1-1,NA,TRBV29-1,many,CSGGDMNTEAFF,TGCAGCGGAGGCGATATGAACACTGAAGCTTTCTTT
TRBJ1-2,TRBD1,TRBV4-2,many,CASSQSGRGTGDNYGYTF,TGTGCCAGCAGCCAGTCAGGACGCGGGACAGGGGACAACTATGGCTACACCTTC
TRBJ2-5,NA,TRBV5-6,many,CASSITPGTQYF,TGTGCCAGCAGCATCACCCCGGGGACCCAGTACTTC
TRBJ2-5,TRBD2,TRBV5-1,few,CASSSGLAGVETQYF,TGCGCCAGCAGCTCCGGACTAGCGGGGGTAGAGACCCAGTACTTC
TRBJ2-1,TRBD2,TRBV13,many,CASSLISSGGPGNEQFF,TGTGCCAGCAGCTTAATCTCTAGCGGGGGACCGGGAAATGAGCAGTTCTTC
TRBJ1-6,NA,TRBV30,many,CAWSPRAVADSPLHF,TGTGCCTGGAGTCCACGGGCAGTTGCAGACTCACCCCTCCACTTT
TRBJ1-3,NA,TRBV7-2,many,CASGTGWDTIYF,TGTGCCAGCGGAACAGGGTGGGACACCATATATTTT
TRBJ2-1,NA,TRBV5-1,many,CASSLEVGSLREQFF,TGCGCCAGCAGCTTGGAAGTCGGCAGCCTTAGAGAGCAGTTCTTC
TRBJ2-5,NA,TRBV5-5,many,CASSNPGQETQYF,TGTGCCAGCAGCAACCCTGGTCAAGAGACCCAGTACTTC
TRBJ1-5,NA,TRBV9,many,CASSVGSNQPQHF,TGTGCCAGCAGCGTAGGGAGCAATCAGCCCCAGCATTTT
TRBJ2-1,NA,TRBV5-1,many,CASSPGDGTEQFF,TGCGCCAGCAGCCCCGGAGACGGGACAGAGCAGTTCTTC
TRBJ2-7,NA,TRBV7-8,NA,CASSPRTASNFRTSSYEQYF,TGTGCCAGCAGCCCTAGGACAGCTTCGAATTTCAGAACTAGCTCCTACGAGCAGTACTTC
TRBJ1-1,TRBD1,TRBV20-1,many,CSAQTGTGNTEAFF,TGCAGTGCTCAGACCGGGACAGGGAACACTGAAGCTTTCTTT
TRBJ2-2,TRBD1,TRBV6-2/TRBV6-3,few,CASSYPRQGGGELFF,TGTGCCAGCAGTTACCCCAGACAGGGGGGTGGGGAGCTGTTTTTT